One sample yielded the 5 T cell receptor beta chains listed below, sequenced in a study of blood T cell repertoires in COVID-19. The data were produced by immunoSEQ multiplex PCR, yet TCRdb's version contains in-frame clones alone and is incomplete. The repertoire holds tens of thousands of clones, approximately 88% seen once, with 5% to 6.5% in the top ten. The sequenced sample consisted of peripheral blood. The receptor set was obtained from a man aged 50-60 years with active COVID-19.

This chain links TRBV6-5 with TRBJ2-3; 7 nucleotides align to TRBD1. Germline CDR1 is MNHEY and CDR2 is SVGAGI. This CDR3 is built from 15 residues. The trim removed 6 bases at V and 0 bases at J, leaving 6 bases unmatched. The CDR3 reads CASRKQGISTDTQYF. CDR3 DNA sequence: TGTGCCAGCAGGAAACAGGGGATTAGCACAGATACGCAGTATTTT.

The chain links TRBV11-3 to TRBJ2-2; 9 nucleotides agree with TRBD2. There are 15 residues in the CDR3. CDR1 is SGHNT and CDR2 is YENEEA in the germline V gene. The trim removed 4 bases at V and 6 bases at J, leaving 6 bases unmatched. Here the CDR3 reads CASSSSGRYSGELFF. The CDR3 DNA reads TGTGCCAGCAGCTCCAGCGGGAGGTATTCCGGGGAGCTGTTTTTT.

The chain combines TRBV6-5 with TRBJ1-1; no clear D gene. CDR3 length: 14 amino acids. The germline CDR1 and CDR2 sequences are MNHEY and SVGAGI. V lost 8 bases to trimming and J lost 4 bases, with 17 bases between them. As DNA, the CDR3 is TGTGCCAGCGAAAATCGCAGGTTGGGCACTGAAGCTTTCTTT. Translation gives CASENRRLGTEAFF.

The rearrangement joins TRBV19 to TRBJ2-7, with D perhaps matching TRBD1 (6 bases). CDR3 length: 15 residues. Trimming shortened V by 0 bases and J by 7 bases, and 16 bases separated the two germline ends. CDR1 and CDR2 from the germline V gene are LNHDA and SQIVND (reference sequence). This chain's CDR3 is CASSIDTGPAREQYF. The CDR3 DNA reads TGTGCCAGTAGTATAGATACAGGGCCGGCGAGGGAGCAGTACTTC.

In DNA, the CDR3 is TGTGCCAGCAGCAAAGTTAAGGGACAGGGCTCTCAGTACGAGCAGTACTTC. Encoded protein: CASSKVKGQGSQYEQYF. The chain carries TRBV21-1 and TRBJ2-7; the DNA was not used to check the table's D call, TRBD1. TRBV21-1 is noted as a pseudogene. The CDR3 length is 17 residues.